Presented here are 30 T cell receptor beta chains from one specimen sequenced in a study of shared clonotypes between healthy human individuals. Only CD45RO-negative cells positively selected for CCR7 counted as naive CD8 cells, so terminally differentiated effector memory CD45RA+ cells were excluded. Assay used: immunoSEQ multiplex PCR; TCRdb lists only in-frame clones, some missing. The data hold around 580,000 clones, with about 98% observed a single time. The sequenced sample was naive CD8+ T cells sorted from blood. These receptors were taken from a man aged 25-45 years in good health.

The chain joins TRBV7-9 to TRBJ2-4; D gene ambiguous. The V gene lost 5 bases and the J gene lost 0 bases, with 11 bases spanning the gap. This CDR3 comprises 15 residues. In germline, CDR1 is SEHNR, CDR2 FQNEAQ (reference sequence). CDR3 DNA sequence: TGTGCCAGCAGCCCACTAACAGTAGCCAAAAACATTCAGTACTTC. Its translation is CASSPLTVAKNIQYF.

This clone appeared a few times. The chain recombines TRBV2 with TRBJ1-5; D is ambiguous. Germline CDR1 is SNHLY and CDR2 is FYNNEI. V was trimmed by 6 bases and J by 7 bases, leaving 13 bases between them. CDR3 size: 13 residues. CDR3 sequence: CASSSPKWQPQHF. In nucleotides, the CDR3 is TGTGCCAGCAGCTCCCCAAAATGGCAGCCCCAGCATTTT.

The gene calls are TRBV5-1 and TRBJ2-7; D is undetermined. The V end was cut by 4 bases, the J end by 2 bases, with 16 bases between. The CDR3 contains 15 residues. CDR1 SGHRS and CDR2 YFSETQ come from the germline V gene. In nucleotides, the CDR3 is TGCGCCAGCAGCCGCAGTGGTGACCCCACCTACGAGCAGTACTTC. Its protein product is CASSRSGDPTYEQYF.

The DNA of the CDR3 is TGTGCCAGCAGCCCCAGTCCCGGGACAGCCTACGAGCAGTACTTC. This encodes CASSPSPGTAYEQYF. This chain joins TRBV5-4 and TRBJ2-7; TRBD1 aligns across 7 bases. The CDR3 runs 15 residues. From germline, CDR1 is SGHNT and CDR2 YYREEE (reference sequence). J was trimmed by 2 bases and V by 4 bases; bases with no gene match: 9.

The gene calls are TRBV4-1 and TRBJ2-1; 10 bases align to TRBD2. V gave up 3 bases and J gave up 5 bases; unmatched junction bases: 4. The CDR3 runs 15 residues. Germline V gives CDR1 MGHRA, CDR2 YSYEKL. CDR3 DNA: TGCGCCAGCAGCCATCCAACTAGCGGGGACAATGAGCAGTTCTTC. Translation: CASSHPTSGDNEQFF.

The genes are TRBV11-2 and TRBJ2-1, with D possibly TRBD2 on 6 matching bases. The germline V gene encodes CDR1 SGHAT and CDR2 FQNNGV. The CDR3 covers 14 residues. Trimming took 5 bases from V and 2 from J, leaving 10 bases between them. CDR3 residues: CASSPGTAYNEQFF. DNA of the CDR3: TGTGCCAGCAGCCCGGGGACTGCCTACAATGAGCAGTTCTTC.

The genes are TRBV5-4 and TRBJ2-5; no reliable D call. Germline lookup yields CDR1 SGHNT and CDR2 YYREEE (reference sequence). The CDR3 spans 13 residues. Trimming took off 4 bases at V and 4 bases at J, with 11 bases between the two ends. The CDR3 bases are TGTGCCAGCAGCCCAACCGGGTCAGAGACCCAGTACTTC. Its translation is CASSPTGSETQYF.

The V and J genes are TRBV7-9 and TRBJ2-7; D might be TRBD2 (7 bases). Germline V lookup: CDR1 SEHNR, CDR2 FQNEAQ (reference sequence). V was pared by 3 bases and J by 2 bases, with 20 bases between. The CDR3 totals 17 residues. CDR3 in DNA: TGTGCCAGCAGCTTGAGTGCCGAGGGGGGGCGAACCTACGAGCAGTACTTC. Protein sequence: CASSLSAEGGRTYEQYF. The whole variable domain, filled in from reference TRBV7-9 and TRBJ2-7, reads DTGVSQNPRHKITKRGQNVTFRCDPISEHNRLYWYRQTLGQGPEFLTYFQNEAQLEKSRLLSDRFSAERPKGSFSTLEIQRTEQGDSAMYLCASSLSAEGGRTYEQYFGPGTRLTVT.

This clone has only one observation. The rearrangement links TRBV27 to TRBJ2-7, with 8 bases lining up with TRBD1. Germline V CDR1 and CDR2: MNHEY, SMNVEV (reference sequence). J was trimmed by 1 base and V by 9 bases; bases with no gene match: 8. This CDR3 is 14 amino acids long. The CDR3 region is CASRFTGGSYEQYF. CDR3 sequence (DNA): TGTGCCAGTAGATTCACAGGGGGTTCCTACGAGCAGTACTTC.

This clone showed up just once. This chain links TRBV13 with TRBJ2-1; 8 bases are shared with TRBD2. The CDR3 length is 15 residues. The trim removed 5 bases at V and 5 bases at J, leaving 8 bases unmatched. Germline assignment: CDR1 PRHDT and CDR2 FYEKMQ (reference sequence). CDR3: CASSPLREGNNEQFF. Here the CDR3 DNA reads TGTGCCAGCAGCCCCCTCCGGGAGGGCAACAATGAGCAGTTCTTC.

The rearrangement joins TRBV14 to TRBJ1-2; tentatively, D is TRBD1 (5 bases). V was clipped by 4 bases and J by 7 bases, with 22 bases between them. CDR1 and CDR2 (germline): SGHDN, FVKESK. The CDR3 has 16 residues. DNA of the CDR3: TGTGCCAGCAGCCTTAGCAAAACCCCCGGGGGTCCTGGCTACACCTTC. It yields the protein CASSLSKTPGGPGYTF.

The chain combines TRBV5-1 with TRBJ2-1; D unclear. Trimming pared 4 bases from V and 2 bases from J, leaving 10 bases between. Per germline, CDR1 SGHRS and CDR2 YFSETQ. This CDR3 is built from 14 residues. Here the CDR3 reads CASSLYNTYNEQFF. Here the CDR3 DNA reads TGCGCCAGCAGCCTCTACAACACCTACAATGAGCAGTTCTTC.

The CDR3 DNA follows: TGTGCCAGCAGCTCTGCGGGAGGGGAAGAGACCCAGTACTTC. Residues: CASSSAGGEETQYF. The V gene is TRBV7-8, the J gene TRBJ2-5; TRBD2 matches 9 bases. Germline CDR1 SGHVS, CDR2 FQNEAQ. With 4 bases clipped from V and 3 bases from J, the junction kept 3 bases outside the gene matches. The CDR3 spans 14 residues.

The V and J genes are TRBV11-2 and TRBJ2-1; D is possibly TRBD1 (5 bases). This CDR3 has 15 residues. V shed 5 bases and J shed 2 bases, with 13 bases lying between them. The germline V gene encodes CDR1 SGHAT and CDR2 FQNNGV. CDR3 in amino acids: CASSKGQAPYNEQFF. For the CDR3, the DNA is TGTGCCAGCAGCAAAGGACAAGCTCCCTACAATGAGCAGTTCTTC.

The genes are TRBV7-8 and TRBJ2-3; D tentatively reads TRBD1 or TRBD2 (6 bases each). In germline, CDR1 is SGHVS, CDR2 FQNEAQ. The ends were cut back, 8 bases at V and 0 bases at J, with 9 bases in the middle. The CDR3 is made up of 13 amino acids. The chain's CDR3 is CASQGTSTDTQYF. The CDR3 coding sequence is TGTGCCAGCCAGGGGACTAGCACAGATACGCAGTATTTT.

The chain carries TRBV9 and TRBJ2-3; 11 positions match TRBD2. Germline trimming cut 4 bases from V and 4 bases from J; bases unmatched to any gene: 17. This CDR3 has 19 amino acids. From germline, CDR1 is SGDLS and CDR2 YYNGEE. CDR3 in DNA: TGTGCCAGCAGCCTCGGGGCCTTAGCGGGAGGGATTCCGCCAGATACGCAGTATTTT. Its protein product is CASSLGALAGGIPPDTQYF.

The CDR3 DNA reads TGTGCCAGCAGCTCCAGGTCCCCAGGGACTGAAGCTTTCTTT. It translates to CASSSRSPGTEAFF. The chain carries TRBV7-9 and TRBJ1-1, with D possibly being TRBD1 (5 bases). Trimming removed 4 bases at V and 5 bases at J, with 14 bases between. CDR1 is SEHNR and CDR2 is FQNEAQ in the germline V gene (reference sequence). There are 14 residues in the CDR3.

This clone occurred once. V gene TRBV9 combines with J gene TRBJ1-2; no clear D. The V and J ends lost 6 bases and 8 bases respectively, with 17 bases between them. Germline-derived CDR1 and CDR2 are SGDLS and YYNGEE. This CDR3 contains 13 residues. Written as DNA, the CDR3 is TGTGCCAGCACCCCGGGAGAGTTCTGGGGCTACACCTTC. Translated, it gives CASTPGEFWGYTF.

This rearrangement joins TRBV27 to TRBJ2-7; the match to TRBD2 covers 8 bases. The J segment lost 0 bases and the V segment lost 7 bases, leaving 5 bases of the junction unmatched. The germline gives CDR1 MNHEY, CDR2 SMNVEV (reference sequence). This CDR3 has 14 amino acids. This CDR3 is CASKTSGSSYEQYF. As DNA, the CDR3 is TGTGCCAGCAAAACTAGCGGTAGCTCCTACGAGCAGTACTTC.

V is TRBV7-9 and J is TRBJ1-1, with 8 bases lining up with TRBD1. Germline CDR1 reads SEHNR; CDR2 reads FQNEAQ (reference sequence). This CDR3 is 14 amino acids long. V lost 5 bases to trimming and J lost 6 bases; unmatched junction nucleotides: 8. CDR3 nucleotide sequence: TGTGCCAGCAGCCCCCCCGGACAGGGACCTGAAGCTTTCTTT. Its protein product is CASSPPGQGPEAFF.

The rearrangement uses TRBV29-1 and TRBJ2-5, with 14 bases aligning to TRBD2. The germline gives CDR1 SQVTM, CDR2 ANQGSEA. The trim removed 6 bases at V and 4 bases at J, leaving 7 bases unmatched. The CDR3 runs 15 residues. The CDR3 DNA follows: TGCAGCGTGGGGACTAGCGGGAGAGGCAGAGAGACCCAGTACTTC. This gives the protein CSVGTSGRGRETQYF.

This clone was found once. The chain combines TRBV27 with TRBJ2-1, with D perhaps assigned TRBD1 or TRBD2 (6 bases each). This CDR3 has 16 amino acids. V lost 4 bases, J lost 5 bases, and 18 bases lay in between. The V gene's germline CDR1 is MNHEY and CDR2 SMNVEV (reference sequence). This CDR3 is CASSWRGELGHNEQFF. The CDR3 bases are TGTGCCAGCAGTTGGAGGGGGGAGCTTGGTCACAATGAGCAGTTCTTC.

CDR3 residues: CASSLVGGTYNEQFF. In DNA form, the CDR3 reads TGTGCCAGCAGCTTAGTTGGAGGTACCTACAATGAGCAGTTCTTC. The chain joins TRBV7-6 to TRBJ2-1; TRBD2 is a possible D gene (5 bases). Trimming removed 1 base at V and 2 bases at J, with 9 bases between. Germline values: CDR1 SGHVS, CDR2 FNYEAQ. The CDR3 is 15 amino acids.

V and J are TRBV9 and TRBJ2-7; D unresolved. The CDR3 has 14 amino acids. The V and J ends lost 2 bases and 2 bases respectively, with 11 bases between them. Germline CDR1 and CDR2: SGDLS and YYNGEE. CDR3 amino acids: CASSVSGRTYEQYF. The CDR3 bases are TGTGCCAGCAGCGTCTCAGGCCGGACCTACGAGCAGTACTTC.

The chain has TRBV7-8 and TRBJ2-1; 9 bases map to TRBD1. V gave up 1 base and J gave up 8 bases; unmatched junction bases: 3. This CDR3 contains 14 residues. Germline V gene data show CDR1 as SGHVS and CDR2 as FQNEAQ. CDR3 residues: CASSLVDRGDEQFF. In DNA form, the CDR3 reads TGTGCCAGCAGCTTAGTAGACAGGGGGGATGAGCAGTTCTTC. The whole variable domain, filled in from reference TRBV7-8 and TRBJ2-1, reads GAGVSQSPRYKVAKRGQDVALRCDPISGHVSLFWYQQALGQGPEFLTYFQNEAQLDKSGLPSDRFFAERPEGSVSTLKIQRTQQEDSAVYLCASSLVDRGDEQFFGPGTRLTVL.

The chain employs TRBV7-8 and TRBJ1-1, with D unresolved. This CDR3 is 14 amino acids long. Germline lookup yields CDR1 SGHVS and CDR2 FQNEAQ. Trimming shortened V by 2 bases and J by 3 bases, and 10 bases separated the two germline ends. In nucleotides, the CDR3 is TGTGCCAGCAGCTTACTTTCGGCGGACACTGAAGCTTTCTTT. Its translation: CASSLLSADTEAFF. The full variable domain, in which reference TRBV7-8 and TRBJ1-1 provide the parts outside the CDR3, is GAGVSQSPRYKVAKRGQDVALRCDPISGHVSLFWYQQALGQGPEFLTYFQNEAQLDKSGLPSDRFFAERPEGSVSTLKIQRTQQEDSAVYLCASSLLSADTEAFFGQGTRLTVV.

The genes are TRBV21-1 and TRBJ1-5; TRBD1 reflects the table's D call only, with no check against the DNA. TRBV21-1 is recorded as a pseudogene. This CDR3 has 16 amino acids. CDR3 residues: CASSQDRGQGGQPQHF. The DNA of the CDR3 is TGTGCCAGCTCCCAAGATAGGGGGCAGGGCGGACAGCCCCAGCATTTT.

The chain uses TRBV11-2 and TRBJ1-3; D gene unclear. Germline lookup yields CDR1 SGHAT and CDR2 FQNNGV. The V end was cut by 8 bases, the J end by 4 bases, with 15 bases between. This CDR3 has 14 amino acids. For the CDR3, the DNA is TGTGCCAGCGGACTGGATCCTAGCGGAAACACCATATATTTT. Translated, it gives CASGLDPSGNTIYF.

The gene calls are TRBV9 and TRBJ2-1; 11 bases agree with TRBD1. This CDR3 is built from 15 residues. The germline gives CDR1 SGDLS, CDR2 YYNGEE. The ends lost 2 bases at V and 8 bases at J; junction bases unmatched: 6. This CDR3 is CASSVSGTGGDEQFF. The CDR3 nucleotides read TGTGCCAGCAGCGTTTCCGGGACAGGGGGAGATGAGCAGTTCTTC.

V gene TRBV7-8 combines with J gene TRBJ1-4; D is unresolved. The V end lost 0 bases, the J end lost 6 bases, and 5 bases lay between the germline ends. The CDR3 has 13 residues. Germline-derived CDR1 and CDR2 are SGHVS and FQNEAQ. In DNA, the CDR3 is TGTGCCAGCAGCTTAGCCCTAGATGAAAAACTGTTTTTT. This translates into CASSLALDEKLFF.